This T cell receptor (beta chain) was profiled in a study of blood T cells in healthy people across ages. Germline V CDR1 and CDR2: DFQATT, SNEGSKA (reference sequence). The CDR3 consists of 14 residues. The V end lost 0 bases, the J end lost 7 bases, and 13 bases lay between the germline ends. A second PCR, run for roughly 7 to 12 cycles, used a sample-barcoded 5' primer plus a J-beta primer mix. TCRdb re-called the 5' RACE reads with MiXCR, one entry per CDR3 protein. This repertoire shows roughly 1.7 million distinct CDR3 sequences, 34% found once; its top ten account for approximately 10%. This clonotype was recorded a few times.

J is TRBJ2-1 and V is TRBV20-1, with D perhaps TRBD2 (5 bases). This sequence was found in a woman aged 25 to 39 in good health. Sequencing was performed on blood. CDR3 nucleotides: TGCAGTGCTAGAGATCGGGCGGGTTGGAATGAGCAGTTCTTC. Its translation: CSARDRAGWNEQFF.